This T cell receptor (beta chain) was profiled in a study of cytomegalovirus exposure and HLA in healthy donors (dated by TCRdb to the late 2010s). Turning to the overall study: According to an earlier analysis of several hundred of the donors, about 179 million T cells yielded some 120 million unique TCR beta sequences and about 300 Gb of sequence data. Approximately 300 gigabases of sequencing data and 70 million to 95 million unique TCR sequences made up an early release that covered several hundred HLA-typed donors. Of the roughly 430 genotyped donors, over 65% fell in the genetic ancestry cluster associated with self-reported Caucasian donors. The study was designed to test whether signatures of past pathogen exposure could be identified by cataloging public T cell receptors. The T cell repertoires of around 670 subjects were profiled by immunosequencing and related to cytomegalovirus serostatus. In addition to the first cohort of around 670 subjects, a separate validation cohort of 100 to 150 different subjects was used. To predict cytomegalovirus infection status, the study combined high-throughput TCR immunosequencing, statistical association of individual TCRs with disease status, and machine learning. A later analysis re-analyzed previously published TCR beta repertoires from about 600 donors and added high-resolution HLA genotyping to study TCR occurrence patterns. Rather than drawing on any new phenotypic data, the later analysis identified candidate immune exposures from TCR beta sequences and the way those sequences occurred across donors. An earlier analysis of 450 to 750 of the donors used high-throughput TCR beta sequencing to judge whether each TCR beta V gene segment behaved as functional or pseudogenic. Donor age, sex, ethnicity and CMV serostatus were compiled alongside the repertoire data. In a later genetic analysis, genome-wide SNP genotypes for about 55% of the roughly 670 donors were used, and that subset was treated as a discovery cohort. Every discovery cohort repertoire had been produced on one sequencing platform. Both class I and class II loci were covered by HLA typing, at four-digit resolution. The number of typed donors differed by locus: 629-630 for A, B, C, DRB1 and DQB1; approximately 520 for DQA1; approximately 600 for DPA1; and roughly 490 for DPB1. A handful of DR-DQ haplotypes were handled as single units for association and clustering because linkage in the cohort was strong. Among around 400 genotyped donors of the cohort, an average of roughly 230,000 unique TCR beta nucleotide sequences was sequenced per donor, of which roughly 17% were non-productive. What the research found in general, with its limitations: Broadly in line with IMGT annotations, most TCR beta V segments showed up in productive rearrangements about 87% or about 30% of the time in an earlier analysis of roughly 590 of the donors. The study gave a list of around 170 TCR beta chains associated with cytomegalovirus. A later analysis found that most CMV-associated TCR beta chains appeared HLA-restricted, with HLA associations seemingly driven largely by CMV exposure. Because the 87-base-pair reads could not distinguish some IMGT-functional V segments, including TRBV6-2 and TRBV6-3, those segments were excluded. A cluster of highly shared sequence variants was judged likely to represent a technical artifact of the sequencing pipeline. In a later genetic analysis, fewer N-insertions in productive TCRs were reported among donors in an Asian-associated ancestry cluster than the roughly 700-donor mean. In vitro tests confirmed that a few of the cytomegalovirus-associated TCR beta chains recognize cytomegalovirus antigens. A later analysis found that TCR association rates varied across HLA loci, with DRB1 alleles showing the most associated TCRs and HLA-C alleles the fewest. Sequencing depth was assumed to be roughly uniform across donors in the presence/absence analyses, though that assumption may not hold. Linkage disequilibrium might explain the correlated functional status among segregating V segments, but an unknown experimental factor could not be excluded. This cohort had only TCR beta chains sequenced, and the lack of alpha or paired-chain data limited which features could be detected. A later analysis reported that several top co-occurrence clusters appeared linked to parvovirus B19, influenza, CMV and Epstein-Barr virus. While some public TCRs were present in many individuals, most TCR sequences turned up only very rarely across donors. The classifier was reported to diagnose cytomegalovirus status with high specificity and sensitivity in both the original cohort and the validation cohort. Because HLA typing was missing for some donors at each locus, association tests included only the typed subset. Because counts were too low, about 18 rarely observed V segments, including chromosome 9 orphons, were excluded from the earlier analysis of under 650 of the donors. Specific HLA alleles were associated with roughly 16,000 TCR beta sequences at a false discovery rate of 0.05 in a later analysis. When HLA alleles, especially DR and DQ, strongly co-occurred, attributing TCR associations to individual alleles was difficult. In a later analysis, HLA-associated TCR beta chains showed more clonal expansion and lower generation probabilities than non-associated chains that were equally common. An association between a missense DCLRE1C variant and V-gene and J-gene trimming of TCR beta chains was found in a later genetic analysis and replicated in an independent cohort. The authors suggested that the approach could potentially be extended to other disease states and immunological phenotypes. A further reported finding was that TCR beta sequences accurately predicted the HLA-A and HLA-B alleles for most subjects in the first cohort. Immune exposure information for the cohort was limited to CMV serostatus.

A note on this clone: This clone's antigen is unknown. Per-base quality was not reported, and no clone a single base away is much larger than it.

From the cysteine up to the phenylalanine, the CDR3 has a length of 16 residues. CDR3 DNA only is kept here, 48 bases in frame from base 1. In the germline V gene, CDR1 corresponds to SGHTA and CDR2 to FQGTGA. V is reduced by 4 bases and J by 2 bases, leaving a spacing of 12 bases between them. The library relied on the immunoSEQ multiplex PCR assay. For the multiplex PCR, a mixture combining 60 forward primers for TCR Vbeta segments and 13 reverse primers for TCR Jbeta segments was used. The CDR3 region of rearranged TCR beta genes was amplified from genomic DNA by a multiplex PCR assay. The amplified TCR beta libraries were sequenced on the Illumina HiSeq System as 87-base-pair reads. The study's processing was this. In a later analysis, 70 million to 95 million unique TCR beta chains were counted across the roughly 610 repertoires, and some 10 million of these chains were shared by at least two donors. To remove PCR and sequencing errors, raw reads were error-corrected and collapsed into unique sequences using a nearest-neighbor algorithm that merged closely related sequences. CDR3 sequences were aligned to IMGT reference sequences to assign V, D and J gene segments. For a sequence to be retained, a match of at least six nucleotides was required to both a V gene segment and a J gene segment. A rearrangement counted as productive if the CDR3 had no stop codons and remained in frame with V and J, and every other rearrangement counted as non-productive. CDR3 was defined by IMGT convention, running from the second conserved V-encoded cysteine to the conserved J-encoded phenylalanine. The earlier analysis of 450 to 750 of the donors excluded any sequence lacking an unambiguous match to a single V gene segment. In an earlier analysis of approximately 590 of the donors, V segments were called functional above 56.7% productive rearrangements and were called segregating when the between-donor standard deviation exceeded 5%. A statistical classification framework was built to diagnose cytomegalovirus status from the catalog of TCR beta chain sequences. In a later analysis, TCR nucleotide sequences were compared against IMGT/GENE-DB human TR gene sequences so that V and J genes could be assigned. The TCRdist pipeline was used in a later analysis to assign CDR3 sequences and most-parsimonious VDJ recombination scenarios. In a later analysis, each TCR beta chain was defined by its CDR3 amino acid sequence together with its V-gene family, and reads without a unique V-gene family were excluded. As a way to deal with suspected cross-contamination and a sequencing artifact, a later analysis dropped 592 nucleotide sequences that were highly shared and had low generation probability. In a later analysis, a clonal expansion index was calculated for each public chain from normalized within-repertoire ranks of inferred template counts. In a later analysis, generation probabilities were computed using a VDJ recombination model fitted to out-of-frame rearrangements, and the results were checked against IGoR. In a later analysis, TCR-TCR, TCR-HLA and TCR-CMV co-occurrence was scored with hypergeometric tests, and a repertoire-size bias correction was applied to TCR pairs. A later analysis estimated false discovery rates by permuting HLA or CMV assignments 20 times. In a later analysis, co-occurring TCRs were grouped with DBSCAN, and TCRdist sequence similarity was added when clustering was performed within HLA-allele-positive subsets. Repertoires with fewer than 30,000 or more than 120,000 public chains were left out of co-occurrence clustering, as were a few repertoires with anomalous nucleotide sharing. The clones in this table, taken by TCRdb from immuneACCESS, are in-frame only. Not every clone is retained; where verified, under half of the shortfall comes from an unresolved V gene, and the cause of the rest is unknown. V and J calls and clone size are those listed in that table; D and trimming were worked out from the DNA. Here the sample has 100,000 to 120,000 clones; about 78% occur a single time. The ten largest clones capture 5% to 5.5% of the sample.

The cohort comprised 670 or so healthy bone marrow donors. Cohort members were all nominally healthy when sampled, although unrecorded immune exposures were likely present. The donor tested CMV seropositive, placing the donor among the 290 or so seropositive members of the cohort. A peripheral blood sample was collected from each donor, and TCR beta sequencing was performed on peripheral blood mononuclear cells. The Qiagen DNeasy Blood Extraction Kit was used to extract genomic DNA from the blood cell samples. Recombination connected TRBV7-3 to TRBJ2-6; a tentative D call is TRBD1 (6 bases match). This receptor was identified in a young woman in good health and CMV-seropositive. The sample comprised PBMCs. The sequence in DNA is TGTGCCAGCAGCTCCTCCACAGGGACTGGGGCCAACGTCCTGACTTTC. Translated, this gives CASSSSTGTGANVLTF.